This T cell receptor beta chain is from a study of identical twins. Study results and limitations: Fewer insertions were carried by abundant cord blood beta clonotypes, but none was seen in memory repertoires. Out-of-frame TCR alpha sharing in monozygotic twins exceeded recombination model predictions. The presence of invariant MAIT and iNKT cells could partly confound analyses of zero-insertion sequences.

The CDR3 length is 16 residues. V lost 5 bases and J 0 bases, leaving 16 bases between the germline ends. CDR1 and CDR2 (germline): MNHEY, SMNVEV (reference sequence). As for this clonotype: What it binds is not known.

The donor group consisted entirely of healthy Caucasians. TCRdb re-called the 5' RACE reads through MiXCR, storing one row per CDR3 protein. The profile shows 1,800,000 or so distinct CDR3 sequences, about 32% of them singletons. The receptor was derived from a newborn girl in good health. Sequenced input: cord blood. V gene TRBV27 combines with J gene TRBJ1-2; maybe TRBD1 (5 bases). CDR3 protein: CASSPRGTQANYGYTF. CDR3 DNA: TGTGCCAGCAGTCCGCGCGGGACTCAAGCTAACTATGGCTACACCTTC.